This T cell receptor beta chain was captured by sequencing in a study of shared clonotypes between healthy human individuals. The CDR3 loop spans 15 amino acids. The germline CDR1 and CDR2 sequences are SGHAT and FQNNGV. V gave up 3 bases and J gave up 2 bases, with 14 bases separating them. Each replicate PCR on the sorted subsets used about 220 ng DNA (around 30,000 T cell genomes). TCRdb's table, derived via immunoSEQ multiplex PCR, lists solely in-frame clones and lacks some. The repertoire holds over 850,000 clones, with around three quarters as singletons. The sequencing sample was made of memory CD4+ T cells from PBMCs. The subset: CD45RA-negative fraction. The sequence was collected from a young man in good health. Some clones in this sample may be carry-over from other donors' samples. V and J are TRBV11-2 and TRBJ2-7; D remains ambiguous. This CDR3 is CASSLGSGQTYEQYF. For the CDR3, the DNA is TGTGCCAGCAGCTTGGGGTCCGGCCAGACCTACGAGCAGTACTTC.